Each of the 31 T cell receptor beta chains below was sequenced from the same sample in a study of shared clonotypes between healthy human individuals (dated by TCRdb to 2018 to 2021). To prepare the library, the immunoSEQ multiplex PCR assay was applied. Here the immuneACCESS table is served through TCRdb, limited to in-frame sequences with V and J called. Missing clones are a known gap in these copies; in checked studies unresolved V genes cover under half, and the rest lacks a known reason. The sample table contains 2.3 million or so clones; only one count was recorded for 93% of them. 0.3% to 0.4% of the sample is in the top ten clones. Sequencing used naive CD4+ T cells from PBMCs. Reading the label with the study, this specimen's cell subset or site is: CD45RA+ positively selected. Receptors originate from a man aged 18 to 30 in good health. Some clones in this sample may be carry-over from other donors' samples.

V usage is TRBV7-2 and J usage is TRBJ2-1, with 7 bases aligning to TRBD1. Per germline, CDR1 SGHTA and CDR2 FQGNSA. The trim removed 5 bases at V and 7 bases at J, leaving 5 bases unmatched. The CDR3 totals 13 residues. The CDR3 sequence: CASSPTGWNEQFF. The CDR3 DNA is TGTGCCAGCAGCCCGACAGGGTGGAATGAGCAGTTCTTC.

The genes are TRBV7-3 and TRBJ2-1; perhaps TRBD1 as D (5 bases). Germline V gene data show CDR1 as SGHTA and CDR2 as FQGTGA. The CDR3 totals 15 residues. Between the trimmed V and J ends, which lost 5 bases and 6 bases, there was a span of 17 bases. The CDR3 is CASSPGPGQGNEQFF. The CDR3 nucleotides read TGTGCCAGCAGCCCAGGCCCGGGCCAGGGCAATGAGCAGTTCTTC. Looking up the rest from reference TRBV7-3 and TRBJ2-1 gives the full variable domain: GAGVSQTPSNKVTEKGKYVELRCDPISGHTALYWYRQSLGQGPEFLIYFQGTGAADDSGLPNDRFFAVRPEGSVSTLKIQRTERGDSAVYLCASSPGPGQGNEQFFGPGTRLTVL.

This chain joins TRBV7-9 and TRBJ2-3, with 8 bases identical to TRBD2. Germline V gives CDR1 SEHNR, CDR2 FQNEAQ (reference sequence). This CDR3 has 17 residues. Trimming cost V 5 bases and J 2 bases; bases outside gene matches: 12. CDR3 region: CASSPQGKAGATDTQYF. In DNA, the CDR3 is TGTGCCAGCAGCCCCCAAGGGAAAGCGGGAGCCACAGATACGCAGTATTTT.

The V call is TRBV4-1, the J call TRBJ2-1; 8 positions agree with TRBD1. The CDR3 is 17 amino acids. The V gene's germline CDR1 is MGHRA and CDR2 YSYEKL. V dropped 4 bases and J dropped 3; count of bases not matched to a gene: 11. The CDR3 is CASSPREAQGVYNEQFF. In nucleotides, the CDR3 is TGCGCCAGCAGCCCAAGGGAGGCACAGGGGGTCTACAATGAGCAGTTCTTC.

This clone has a single count. The gene calls are TRBV12-5 and TRBJ2-1; TRBD2 agrees at 8 bases. Germline CDR1 reads LGHNT; CDR2 reads FRNRAP. V was clipped by 4 bases and J by 6 bases; unmatched bases: 14. This CDR3 comprises 17 residues. The CDR3 nucleotides read TGTGCTAGTGGTTCCGAAATAGCGGGAAAAATAACCAATGAGCAGTTCTTC. This translates into CASGSEIAGKITNEQFF. The full variable domain, with the rest looked up from reference TRBV12-5 and TRBJ2-1, is DARVTQTPRHKVTEMGQEVTMRCQPILGHNTVFWYRQTMMQGLELLAYFRNRAPLDDSGMPKDRFSAEMPDATLATLKIQPSEPRDSAVYFCASGSEIAGKITNEQFFGPGTRLTVL.

The rearrangement links TRBV5-1 to TRBJ2-3; unclear D gene. Trimming shortened V by 4 bases and J by 5 bases, and 2 bases separated the two germline ends. Germline lookup yields CDR1 SGHRS and CDR2 YFSETQ. The CDR3 spans 10 residues. Written as DNA, the CDR3 is TGCGCCAGCAGCGAAGATACGCAGTATTTT. Translated: CASSEDTQYF.

This clone was recorded only once. This chain links TRBV19 with TRBJ1-1, with 9 bases matching TRBD1. Germline CDR1 and CDR2: LNHDA and SQIVND (reference sequence). CDR3 length: 15 residues. With V trimmed by 2 bases and J by 1 base, 2 bases remained unmatched. The CDR3 here is CASSIQGQGNTEAFF. The CDR3 region has the DNA TGTGCCAGTAGTATACAGGGACAGGGGAACACTGAAGCTTTCTTT.

The chain links TRBV29-1 to TRBJ2-2, with D possibly being TRBD2 (5 bases). Trimming left V 7 bases short and J 0 bases short, with 15 bases between. CDR3 length: 15 residues. Germline V CDR1 and CDR2: SQVTM, ANQGSEA. The CDR3 loop is CSGMGGLANTGELFF. The CDR3 DNA sequence: TGCAGCGGGATGGGCGGGCTGGCGAACACCGGGGAGCTGTTTTTT.

The chain carries TRBV28 and TRBJ2-5, with D possibly called TRBD1 or TRBD2 (5 bases each). CDR3 size: 16 residues. V lost 7 bases, J lost 1 base, and 19 bases lay in between. Germline V CDR1 and CDR2: MDHEN, SYDVKM. CDR3 in amino acids: CASIPLRGPIQETQYF. The CDR3 nucleotides are TGTGCCAGCATTCCCCTCCGGGGACCCATCCAAGAGACCCAGTACTTC.

This clone was seen just once. The same CDR3 also results from other DNA sequences found in this sample. V usage is TRBV2 and J usage is TRBJ2-1, with D possibly being TRBD1 or TRBD2 (5 bases each). CDR1 is SNHLY and CDR2 is FYNNEI in the germline V gene. This CDR3 contains 12 residues. The V end was cut by 1 base, the J end by 7 bases, with 5 bases between. Here the CDR3 reads CASSEGGNEQFF. The CDR3 DNA reads TGTGCCAGCAGTGAAGGGGGGAATGAGCAGTTCTTC. Full variable domain (outside the CDR3, taken from reference TRBV2 and TRBJ2-1): EPEVTQTPSHQVTQMGQEVILRCVPISNHLYFYWYRQILGQKVEFLVSFYNNEISEKSEIFDDQFSVERPDGSNFTLKIRSTKLEDSAMYFCASSEGGNEQFFGPGTRLTVL.

This clone has just a few counts. The V and J genes are TRBV5-1 and TRBJ2-2; D is ambiguous. V was clipped by 3 bases and J by 1 base, with 7 bases between them. The CDR3 extends over 14 amino acids. CDR1 and CDR2 (germline): SGHRS, YFSETQ. The CDR3 loop is CASSSTLNTGELFF. CDR3 coding DNA: TGCGCCAGCAGCTCGACTCTGAACACCGGGGAGCTGTTTTTT.

The DNA for the CDR3 is TGCGCCAGCCCCAAGGCAAGGGGCGATGAGCAGTTCTTC. Its protein is CASPKARGDEQFF. This chain links TRBV5-1 with TRBJ2-1; tentative D call: TRBD1 (5 bases). Trimming stripped 7 bases from V and 8 bases from J, with 16 bases between. The CDR3 sequence is 13 residues long. Germline loops: CDR1 SGHRS, CDR2 YFSETQ.

The chain combines TRBV19 with TRBJ1-4; D remains ambiguous. Germline CDR1 is LNHDA and CDR2 is SQIVND (reference sequence). This CDR3 has 13 amino acids. The V gene lost 10 bases and the J gene lost 4 bases, with 13 bases spanning the gap. CDR3 in amino acids: CATLSDLNEKLFF. CDR3 nucleotides: TGTGCCACCCTATCAGATCTTAATGAAAAACTGTTTTTT. The variable domain in full, completed from reference TRBV19 and TRBJ1-4, reads DGGITQSPKYLFRKEGQNVTLSCEQNLNHDAMYWYRQDPGQGLRLIYYSQIVNDFQKGDIAEGYSVSREKKESFPLTVTSAQKNPTAFYLCATLSDLNEKLFFGSGTQLSVL.

This clone has only a few counts. This rearrangement joins TRBV18 to TRBJ1-1; the match to TRBD1 covers 9 bases. This CDR3 comprises 13 residues. Germline CDR1 is KGHSH and CDR2 is LQKENI. Trimming at V came to 2 bases and at J to 9 bases, leaving 4 bases not matched to a gene. The DNA for the CDR3 is TGTGCCAGCTCACCAGGGACAGGGTCAAAAGCTTTCTTT. Encoded protein: CASSPGTGSKAFF.

The rearrangement links TRBV25-1 to TRBJ1-1, with unresolved D. Germline values: CDR1 MGHDK, CDR2 SYGVNS. The CDR3 spans 15 residues. V was pared by 3 bases and J by 1 base, with 12 bases between. In DNA form, the CDR3 reads TGTGCCAGCAGTGATTATCGGGCCGGGAACACTGAAGCTTTCTTT. This gives the protein CASSDYRAGNTEAFF.

The rearrangement links TRBV11-1 to TRBJ2-1; the D gene is possibly TRBD2 (6 bases). From germline, CDR1 is SGHAT and CDR2 FQDESV (reference sequence). CDR3 length: 12 amino acids. Trimming took 1 base from V and 15 from J, leaving 13 bases between them. In nucleotides, the CDR3 is TGTGCCAGCAGCTTAGTACCGGACTATTTGTTCTTC. It codes for CASSLVPDYLFF.

This chain connects TRBV28 to TRBJ2-3; D is unresolved. Looked up from germline, CDR1 is MDHEN and CDR2 is SYDVKM. Trimming took 5 bases from V and 0 from J, leaving 15 bases between them. The length of the CDR3 is 16 residues. Written as DNA, the CDR3 is TGTGCCAGCAGTCCCCCTTATCCAGCTAGCACAGATACGCAGTATTTT. It is translated as CASSPPYPASTDTQYF.

V gene TRBV6-5 combines with J gene TRBJ1-1; D might be TRBD1 (6 bases). The V and J ends lost 5 bases and 2 bases respectively, with 12 bases between them. CDR3 size: 14 residues. Germline V gene data show CDR1 as MNHEY and CDR2 as SVGAGI. CDR3: CASSPQGINTEAFF. CDR3 sequence (DNA): TGTGCCAGCAGTCCACAGGGAATTAACACTGAAGCTTTCTTT.

The chain couples TRBV11-3 to TRBJ2-7, with D unresolved. Trimming left V 3 bases short and J 2 bases short, with 14 bases between. Germline CDR1 is SGHNT and CDR2 is YENEEA. CDR3 length equals 15 residues. The CDR3 loop reads CASSFDTSSPYEQYF. CDR3 nucleotides: TGTGCCAGCAGCTTTGACACTTCCTCTCCCTACGAGCAGTACTTC.

This CDR3 is CASTWGQGRGTEAFF. CDR3 sequence (DNA): TGTGCCAGCACCTGGGGACAGGGGAGGGGCACTGAAGCTTTCTTT. The rearrangement links TRBV28 to TRBJ1-1; 10 bases align to TRBD1. Germline CDR1 and CDR2: MDHEN and SYDVKM. V lost 7 bases and J lost 4; bases outside the gene matches: 9. The CDR3 has 15 amino acids.

V is TRBV28 and J is TRBJ2-1, with 8 bases identical to TRBD2. The CDR3 contains 14 residues. V trimming: 3 bases; J trimming: 10 bases; junction bases outside the gene matches: 8. Germline assignment: CDR1 MDHEN and CDR2 SYDVKM. CDR3 sequence reads: CASSFSGSRMEQFF. Here the CDR3 DNA reads TGTGCCAGCAGTTTCAGCGGGAGTCGCATGGAGCAGTTCTTC.

The J gene is TRBJ1-3, the V gene TRBV7-9, with 8 positions matching TRBD1. The germline CDR1 and CDR2 sequences are SEHNR and FQNEAQ (reference sequence). CDR3 size: 15 residues. J was trimmed by 2 bases and V by 6 bases; bases with no gene match: 6. The CDR3 DNA is TGTGCCAGCAGACAGACAGGGGAGGCTGGAAACACCATATATTTT. Amino acids: CASRQTGEAGNTIYF.

CDR3: CASSQGQGRTDTQYF. In nucleotides, the CDR3 is TGCGCCAGCAGCCAGGGACAGGGGCGCACAGATACGCAGTATTTT. The chain is built from TRBV5-1 and TRBJ2-3, with 10 positions matching TRBD1. The CDR3 is made up of 15 amino acids. CDR1 and CDR2 (germline): SGHRS, YFSETQ. V dropped 4 bases and J dropped 1; count of bases not matched to a gene: 3.

This clone was detected only a few times. The gene calls are TRBV5-4 and TRBJ1-1, with TRBD1 matching 7 bases. V lost 0 bases to trimming and J lost 1 base; unmatched junction nucleotides: 15. This CDR3 contains 19 residues. The germline CDR1 and CDR2 sequences are SGHNT and YYREEE (reference sequence). The CDR3 DNA follows: TGTGCCAGCAGCTTGGGGGGCCGACAGGGCTCGACCGGGAACACTGAAGCTTTCTTT. Translating it yields CASSLGGRQGSTGNTEAFF.

This clone appeared once. The sample contains more than one DNA sequence encoding this CDR3. The rearrangement uses TRBV9 and TRBJ1-3; 8 nucleotides align to TRBD1. Germline V gene data show CDR1 as SGDLS and CDR2 as YYNGEE. The CDR3 has 15 residues. Germline trimming cut 4 bases from V and 1 base from J; bases unmatched to any gene: 4. The CDR3 region is CASSPRTGSGNTIYF. The DNA of the CDR3 is TGTGCCAGCAGCCCGAGGACAGGGTCTGGAAACACCATATATTTT.

The chain has TRBV4-1 and TRBJ2-3; D is unresolved. The CDR3 spans 17 residues. The germline V and J ends were trimmed by 5 bases and 0 bases, with 18 bases remaining between them. Germline assignment: CDR1 MGHRA and CDR2 YSYEKL. This CDR3 is CASSYRGVSFSTDTQYF. As DNA, the CDR3 is TGCGCCAGCAGCTACCGAGGTGTTAGCTTTAGCACAGATACGCAGTATTTT.

About this clone itself: This specimen includes other DNA sequences encoding the same CDR3. The chain links TRBV5-1 to TRBJ1-2; 9 bases line up with TRBD1. The CDR3 runs 15 residues. In germline, CDR1 is SGHRS, CDR2 YFSETQ. Unmatched junction bases numbered 6, after V lost 4 bases and J lost 2 bases. CDR3 nucleotide sequence: TGCGCCAGCAGCCCTGACGGACAGGGGAACTATGGCTACACCTTC. This sequence encodes CASSPDGQGNYGYTF. Complete variable domain (other parts from reference TRBV5-1 and TRBJ1-2): KAGVTQTPRYLIKTRGQQVTLSCSPISGHRSVSWYQQTPGQGLQFLFEYFSETQRNKGNFPGRFSGRQFSNSRSEMNVSTLELGDSALYLCASSPDGQGNYGYTFGSGTRLTVV.

The CDR3 sequence: CASSLELLSYEQYF. The CDR3 region has the DNA TGCGCCAGCAGCTTGGAGCTCCTCTCCTACGAGCAGTACTTC. The chain recombines TRBV5-1 with TRBJ2-7; D gene ambiguous. The CDR3 is made up of 14 amino acids. V was trimmed by 0 bases and J by 0 bases, leaving 7 bases between them. The germline V gene has CDR1 SGHRS and CDR2 YFSETQ.

This clone has just one count. The chain has TRBV21-1 and TRBJ2-1; the tabulated D call, TRBD2, remains unverified against the DNA. TRBV21-1 is flagged as a pseudogene. The CDR3 is 20 residues long. Here the CDR3 DNA reads TGTGCCAGCAGCAGGCCCCCGGGACTAGCGGGATGCTGTTCCTACAATGAGCAGTTCTTC. This gives the protein CASSRPPGLAGCCSYNEQFF.

This clone was seen once. This chain uses TRBV5-1 with TRBJ1-1; D gene unclear. This CDR3 has 16 amino acids. CDR1 SGHRS and CDR2 YFSETQ come from the germline V gene. V gave up 1 base and J gave up 4 bases, with 17 bases separating them. The CDR3 region has the DNA TGCGCCAGCAGCTTGTTACCAATCCCGGCTAGCACTGAAGCTTTCTTT. Residues: CASSLLPIPASTEAFF.

This chain links TRBV7-9 with TRBJ1-6; D unclear. Germline values: CDR1 SEHNR, CDR2 FQNEAQ (reference sequence). The CDR3 sequence is 12 residues long. Trimming removed 1 base from V and 10 bases from J, with 5 bases in between. The CDR3 DNA is TGTGCCAGCAGCTTAGTGGACTCACCCCTCCACTTT. Translated, it gives CASSLVDSPLHF.